This T cell receptor (beta chain) was profiled in a study of spatial heterogeneity in lung cancer. Background on the study: The library had UMIs, and each TCR and UMI pair averaged more than ten raw reads. Study-level results: The study found that expanded intratumoral alpha and beta TCR counts tracked tumor mutation counts. Estimated TCR-seq coverage of tumor T cells was only around 7.4% for alpha chains. For beta chains, the corresponding estimate was about 14%.

The CDR3 totals 13 residues. Germline lookup yields CDR1 MNHNY and CDR2 SVGAGI (reference sequence). V was clipped by 6 bases and J by 0 bases, with 6 bases between them. TCRdb called the 5' RACE reads again in MiXCR, with one record for every CDR3 protein. Of some 97,000 distinct CDR3 sequences listed, approximately 4.4% were seen once; the top ten hold around 21%. This clonotype was recorded many times. Its antigen is as yet unknown. The time point was: sample taken at primary tumor resection. The rearrangement uses TRBV6-6 and TRBJ1-5; D gene unclear. This sequence was found in a male donor with early-stage non-small cell lung cancer. The starting material was lung tumor tissue, obtained at surgery. The CDR3 DNA is TGTGCCAGCAGACAGACTAGCAATCAGCCCCAGCATTTT. It is translated as CASRQTSNQPQHF.